The 24 T cell receptor beta chains reported below all come from one sample, sequenced in a study of T cell responses to AZD1222 COVID-19 vaccine. Some clones are missing from TCRdb's copy, which holds only in-frame ones; the method was immunoSEQ multiplex PCR. The sample carries roughly 100,000 clones, 91% recorded once. Sequencing was performed on peripheral blood, taken on day 0 of AZD1222 vaccination. The receptors were sampled from an adult in good health.

The chain recombines TRBV19 with TRBJ1-1; TRBD1 might be the D (5 bases). V was clipped by 6 bases and J by 4 bases, with 15 bases between them. The CDR3 totals 14 residues. Germline lookup yields CDR1 LNHDA and CDR2 SQIVND (reference sequence). The CDR3 spells CASRSAGHLTEAFF. The CDR3 DNA reads TGTGCCAGTAGGTCCGCAGGACATCTCACTGAAGCTTTCTTT.

This chain links TRBV4-1 with TRBJ2-7; TRBD2 agrees at 11 bases. Germline CDR1 reads MGHRA; CDR2 reads YSYEKL. This CDR3 is 16 amino acids long. V lost 0 bases and J lost 4; bases outside the gene matches: 5. As DNA, the CDR3 is TGCGCCAGCAGCCAAGATTGGACTAGCGGGTTTTACGAGCAGTACTTC. Translated, it gives CASSQDWTSGFYEQYF.

This clone has a count of ten or more. The CDR3 region has the DNA TGTGCCAGCAGCCAAGCGGGTTACACTGAAGCTTTCTTT. Translated, it gives CASSQAGYTEAFF. The chain has TRBV3-1 (or the pseudogene TRBV3-2) and TRBJ1-1; D unclear. CDR1 is LGHDT and CDR2 is YNNKEL in the germline V gene (reference sequence). CDR3 length: 13 amino acids. Trimming stripped 1 base from V and 3 bases from J, with 6 bases between.

A single count supports this clone. The chain is built from TRBV7-2 and TRBJ2-1; D uncertain. This CDR3 region has 15 residues. Trimming stripped 5 bases from V and 5 bases from J, with 16 bases between. Germline loops: CDR1 SGHTA, CDR2 FQGNSA. Here the CDR3 reads CASSPRVAGDNEQFF. The CDR3 DNA follows: TGTGCCAGCAGCCCCCGGGTCGCCGGAGACAATGAGCAGTTCTTC.

This clone was observed a single time. CDR3 region: CASSRGTSGTQETQYF. The CDR3 coding sequence is TGTGCCAGCAGCCGTGGGACTAGCGGGACTCAAGAGACCCAGTACTTC. The chain couples TRBV14 to TRBJ2-5; TRBD2 matches 13 bases. The CDR3 is 16 residues long. Germline CDR1 is SGHDN and CDR2 is FVKESK. The V and J ends lost 4 bases and 2 bases, in that order; junction bases with no gene match: 4.

The CDR3 sequence: CASSEVWAGANEQFF. CDR3 bases: TGTGCCAGCAGTGAAGTGTGGGCAGGGGCAAATGAGCAGTTCTTC. The chain combines TRBV6-1 with TRBJ2-1; a weak D match, TRBD1 (6 bases). V dropped 1 base and J dropped 7 bases, with 14 bases sitting between them. The CDR3 loop spans 15 amino acids. Germline V gene data show CDR1 as MNHNS and CDR2 as SASEGT.

V usage is TRBV6-5 and J usage is TRBJ1-5, with D unclear. Germline values: CDR1 MNHEY, CDR2 SVGAGI. V lost 9 bases, J lost 0 bases, and 6 bases lay in between. This CDR3 contains 12 residues. CDR3 coding DNA: TGTGCCAGTGGACTTAGCAATCAGCCCCAGCATTTT. Its protein product is CASGLSNQPQHF.

J is TRBJ1-2 and V is TRBV14; no firm D call. This CDR3 spans 13 amino acids. V was cut by 2 bases and J by 7 bases, with 11 bases left in between. The germline gives CDR1 SGHDN, CDR2 FVKESK. DNA of the CDR3: TGTGCCAGCAGCCAATTAACATCTATTGGCTACACCTTC. Protein: CASSQLTSIGYTF. Combining the CDR3 with reference TRBV14 and TRBJ1-2 gives the whole variable domain EAGVTQFPSHSVIEKGQTVTLRCDPISGHDNLYWYRRVMGKEIKFLLHFVKESKQDESGMPNNRFLAERTGGTYSTLKVQPAELEDSGVYFCASSQLTSIGYTFGSGTRLTVV.

This clone was picked up one time. The V gene is TRBV12-3 or TRBV12-4, the J gene TRBJ1-1; no clear D gene. The V gene lost 1 base and the J gene lost 2 bases, with 5 bases spanning the gap. The CDR3 is made up of 13 amino acids. This CDR3 is CASSLGGNTEAFF. The CDR3 nucleotides read TGTGCCAGCAGTTTAGGGGGAAACACTGAAGCTTTCTTT.

The V call is TRBV7-3, the J call TRBJ1-5; weak D call: TRBD1 (5 bases). The CDR3 has 15 residues. Trimming pared 3 bases from V and 6 bases from J, leaving 15 bases between. CDR1 is SGHTA, CDR2 FQGTGA, per germline. The CDR3 DNA reads TGTGCCAGCAGCTTGCCCCTTCCGGGGGGTCAGCCCCAGCATTTT. Translated, it gives CASSLPLPGGQPQHF.

On this clone: At one of its ends the junction is not consistent with the germline gene, which may arise from a read error. The rearrangement uses TRBV7-3 and TRBJ2-1; a possible D gene is TRBD1 (5 bases). The CDR3 is made up of 14 amino acids. The germline gives CDR1 SGHTA, CDR2 FQGTGA. CDR3 sequence (DNA): TGTGCCGGCAGCTTAAGTGGGGCAGGGCATGAGCAGTTCTTC. This codes for CAGSLSGAGHEQFF.

V usage is TRBV9 and J usage is TRBJ1-5; no reliable D call. Per germline, CDR1 SGDLS and CDR2 YYNGEE. V was shortened by 3 bases and J by 6 bases, with 1 base between the two germline ends. This CDR3 comprises 10 residues. This CDR3 reads CASSGQPQHF. The CDR3 DNA reads TGTGCCAGCAGCGGTCAGCCCCAGCATTTT.

The chain uses TRBV5-1 and TRBJ2-3; 12 bases map to TRBD2. The V segment lost 4 bases and the J segment 6 bases; nucleotides outside the gene matches: 9. Germline CDR1 is SGHRS and CDR2 is YFSETQ. This CDR3 spans 16 amino acids. This chain's CDR3 is CASSAGTSGRTDTQYF. The CDR3, as DNA: TGCGCCAGCAGCGCGGGGACTAGCGGGCGTACGGATACGCAGTATTTT.

This rearrangement joins TRBV7-2 to TRBJ2-5, with 7 bases lining up with TRBD2. The V segment lost 4 bases and the J segment 14 bases; nucleotides outside the gene matches: 16. This CDR3 comprises 14 residues. Germline V gene data show CDR1 as SGHTA and CDR2 as FQGNSA. The CDR3 coding sequence is TGTGCCAGCAGCTCCGTCTTTTCCGGGACTATTTTCTACTTC. Translated, it gives CASSSVFSGTIFYF.

The rearrangement links TRBV6-5 to TRBJ1-6; 10 bases match TRBD1. The CDR3 sequence is 14 residues long. Germline V gene sequence: CDR1 MNHEY, CDR2 SVGAGI. The trim removed 8 bases at V and 7 bases at J, leaving 5 bases unmatched. The CDR3 DNA reads TGTGCCAGCGGGGCGACAGGGGGCAATTCACCCCTCCACTTT. Residues: CASGATGGNSPLHF.

The chain recombines TRBV6-6 with TRBJ2-1; D is tentatively TRBD1 or TRBD2 (5 bases each). Germline V gene data show CDR1 as MNHNY and CDR2 as SVGAGI (reference sequence). This CDR3 contains 13 residues. The germline V and J ends were trimmed by 2 bases and 6 bases, with 8 bases remaining between them. The CDR3 loop is CASSYGGLNEQFF. CDR3 DNA sequence: TGTGCCAGCAGTTACGGGGGTCTCAATGAGCAGTTCTTC.

The rearrangement links TRBV4-2 to TRBJ2-7; 7 bases fit TRBD2. This CDR3 is built from 17 residues. The germline CDR1 and CDR2 sequences are LGHNA and YNFKEQ. Trimming removed 0 bases from V and 5 bases from J; junction bases left unmatched: 13. CDR3 in amino acids: CASSQDPRGVAVNEQYF. The CDR3 DNA sequence: TGTGCCAGCAGCCAAGACCCACGGGGGGTCGCAGTCAACGAGCAGTACTTC.

V gene TRBV6-4 combines with J gene TRBJ1-2; D gene uncertain. V was cut by 0 bases and J by 5 bases, with 4 bases left in between. The length of the CDR3 is 12 residues. Germline V gene lookup returns CDR1 MRHNA and CDR2 SNTAGT. The CDR3 loop is CASSDSQYGYTF. CDR3 DNA: TGTGCCAGCAGTGACTCGCAGTATGGCTACACCTTC.

The chain carries TRBV19 and TRBJ2-7; D might be TRBD2 (6 bases). Germline V gene data show CDR1 as LNHDA and CDR2 as SQIVND (reference sequence). Trimming removed 6 bases at V and 3 bases at J, with 27 bases between. The CDR3 consists of 18 residues. This CDR3 reads CASSYGGVIGSGDYEQYF. DNA for the CDR3: TGTGCCAGTAGCTACGGAGGGGTGATTGGCTCAGGTGACTACGAGCAGTACTTC.

There are a few counts of this clone. The rearrangement links TRBV2 to TRBJ2-7; D uncertain. Germline V gives CDR1 SNHLY, CDR2 FYNNEI. The CDR3 has 11 residues. Trimming took off 7 bases at V and 3 bases at J, with 7 bases between the two ends. As DNA, the CDR3 is TGTGCCAGCACGAACGGCTACGAGCAGTACTTC. It yields the protein CASTNGYEQYF.

The chain recombines TRBV24-1 with TRBJ1-3; D is unclear. The V end was cut by 11 bases, the J end by 0 bases, with 10 bases between. The germline V gene encodes CDR1 KGHDR and CDR2 SFDVKD. The CDR3 has 13 residues. CDR3 DNA sequence: TGTGCCAATGAGCTGAGCTCTGGAAACACCATATATTTT. Amino acid sequence: CANELSSGNTIYF.

This clone came up a few times. The chain uses TRBV29-1 and TRBJ2-1; D is possibly TRBD1 (6 bases). Trimming took 4 bases from V and 3 from J, leaving 13 bases between them. Germline V CDR1 and CDR2: SQVTM, ANQGSEA. The CDR3 runs 14 residues. CDR3 DNA: TGCAGCGTTGTGGGGGCGAGTTACTACAATGAGCAGTTCTTC. Encoded protein: CSVVGASYYNEQFF.

This chain uses TRBV21-1 with TRBJ1-3; TRBD1 reflects the table's D call only, with no check against the DNA. TRBV21-1 is a documented pseudogene. This CDR3 is 20 amino acids long. The CDR3 region has the DNA TGTGCCAGCAGCAAAGACCTCCCCGGGACAGGCTTTTTCTCTGGAAACACCATATATTTT. This translates into CASSKDLPGTGFFSGNTIYF.

This chain links TRBV7-3 with TRBJ1-1; possibly TRBD1 for D (5 bases). V dropped 1 base and J dropped 8 bases, with 8 bases sitting between them. The CDR3 runs to 12 residues. Germline V lookup: CDR1 SGHTA, CDR2 FQGTGA. The CDR3 here is CASSLRQREAFF. As DNA, the CDR3 is TGTGCCAGCAGCTTAAGACAGAGGGAAGCTTTCTTT.